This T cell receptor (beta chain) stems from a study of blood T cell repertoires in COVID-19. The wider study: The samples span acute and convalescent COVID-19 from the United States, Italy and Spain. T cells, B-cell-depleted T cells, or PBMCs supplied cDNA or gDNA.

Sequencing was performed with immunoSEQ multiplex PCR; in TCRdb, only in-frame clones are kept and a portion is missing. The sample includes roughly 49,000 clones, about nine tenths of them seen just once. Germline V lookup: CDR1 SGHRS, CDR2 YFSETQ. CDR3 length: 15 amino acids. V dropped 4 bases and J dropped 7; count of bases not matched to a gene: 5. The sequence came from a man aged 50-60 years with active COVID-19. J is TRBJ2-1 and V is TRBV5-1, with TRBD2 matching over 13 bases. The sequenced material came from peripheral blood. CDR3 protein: CASSRRTSGSNEQFF. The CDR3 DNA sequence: TGCGCCAGCAGCCGGAGGACTAGCGGGAGTAATGAGCAGTTCTTC.